This passage covers 32 T cell receptor beta chains from one sample sequenced in a study of T-cell reconstitution after alpha-beta-depleted transplantation in children. Unique molecular identifiers were incorporated when the TCRbeta library was constructed. TCRdb fed the PCR reads into MiXCR, producing one record per CDR3 protein. Of around 960,000 distinct CDR3 sequences listed, around 30% are singletons. The input for sequencing was PBMCs, mostly from graft donor cells, taken 360 days after TCRalphabeta/CD19-depleted stem cell transplant. These receptors were collected from a boy younger than two who had a stem cell transplant for SCID, so the T cells may come from the graft donor.

The rearrangement links TRBV5-1 to TRBJ2-7, with D tentatively TRBD2 (5 bases). The CDR3 contains 22 residues. The V and J ends lost 1 base and 0 bases respectively, with 32 bases between them. Germline loops: CDR1 SGHRS, CDR2 YFSETQ. As DNA, the CDR3 is TGCGCCAGCAGCTTGCTTTTGAGAGAAGGGTGGAAAAGCGGAACCTTCTCCTACGAGCAGTACTTC. Its protein is CASSLLLREGWKSGTFSYEQYF.

V and J are TRBV6-2 or TRBV6-3 and TRBJ1-2, with a weak D call TRBD1 (6 bases). Trimming pared 2 bases from V and 6 bases from J, leaving 13 bases between. Germline CDR1 is MNHEY and CDR2 is SVGEGT. There are 14 residues in the CDR3. CDR3 DNA: TGTGCCAGCAGTTACGACGGGACAACAAATGGCTACACCTTC. Translated: CASSYDGTTNGYTF.

In DNA, the CDR3 is TGCGCCAGCAGCCAAGATCGACAGGGAGTCGAGCAGTACTTC. This codes for CASSQDRQGVEQYF. The V and J genes are TRBV4-1 and TRBJ2-7, with 7 bases fitting TRBD1. Germline V gives CDR1 MGHRA, CDR2 YSYEKL. The V gene end was trimmed by 0 bases and the J gene end by 6 bases; junction bases not matched to a gene: 5. The CDR3 is made up of 14 amino acids.

This clonotype was seen a few times. The V call is TRBV12-3 or TRBV12-4, the J call TRBJ2-3; D possibly corresponds to TRBD1 (6 bases). There are 16 residues in the CDR3. V was cut by 8 bases and J by 3 bases, with 21 bases left in between. CDR3 DNA: TGTGCCAGCGGAGAGGGGGTCAGACGGTCAACAGATACGCAGTATTTT. Protein product: CASGEGVRRSTDTQYF.

V gene TRBV19 combines with J gene TRBJ2-1; D is possibly TRBD1 or TRBD2 (6 bases each). This CDR3 has 15 amino acids. Germline V CDR1 and CDR2: LNHDA, SQIVND (reference sequence). Trimming removed 5 bases from V and 6 bases from J, with 17 bases in between. CDR3 DNA sequence: TGTGCCAGTAGTCGGGGGCGGAGCAAGATCAATGAGCAGTTCTTC. Translation gives CASSRGRSKINEQFF.

This clonotype has just a few counts. The rearrangement links TRBV27 to TRBJ2-3; D is unresolved. The length of the CDR3 is 14 residues. Trimming took off 0 bases at V and 6 bases at J, with 10 bases between the two ends. In germline, CDR1 is MNHEY, CDR2 SMNVEV (reference sequence). CDR3 region: CASSLSYGLDTQYF. The CDR3 bases are TGTGCCAGCAGTTTATCTTACGGTCTCGATACGCAGTATTTT.

The genes are TRBV28 and TRBJ1-2; 7 positions match TRBD1. The V and J ends lost 9 bases and 8 bases, in that order; junction bases with no gene match: 6. Germline V gene sequence: CDR1 MDHEN, CDR2 SYDVKM. This CDR3 is built from 11 residues. DNA of the CDR3: TGTGCCAGAACAGGGGATTACGGCTACACCTTC. This translates into CARTGDYGYTF.

This clonotype was observed a few times. The V call is TRBV10-2, the J call TRBJ2-3; TRBD2 might be the D (6 bases). Germline CDR1 reads WSHSY; CDR2 reads SAAADI. Trimming took off 3 bases at V and 2 bases at J, with 9 bases between the two ends. This CDR3 spans 14 amino acids. The CDR3 loop reads CASSDGGVTDTQYF. DNA of the CDR3: TGCGCCAGCAGTGATGGCGGGGTCACAGATACGCAGTATTTT.

This clonotype was counted a few times. This chain uses TRBV12-3 or TRBV12-4 with TRBJ2-1; no firm D call. V dropped 5 bases and J dropped 13 bases, with 15 bases sitting between them. There are 12 residues in the CDR3. CDR3 sequence: CASSPSLSSQFF. The CDR3 DNA is TGTGCCAGCAGTCCCTCCCTGTCAAGTCAGTTCTTC.

This clonotype was detected a few times. This chain connects TRBV6-5 to TRBJ2-3, with D possibly being TRBD2 (5 bases). Trimming removed 5 bases at V and 0 bases at J, with 15 bases between. This CDR3 is built from 16 residues. CDR1 MNHEY and CDR2 SVGAGI come from the germline V gene. For the CDR3, the DNA is TGTGCCAGCAGTACTACGTCGGGGTTTAGCACAGATACGCAGTATTTT. It is translated as CASSTTSGFSTDTQYF.

The chain combines TRBV7-2 with TRBJ2-7; no clear D gene. Per the germline V gene, CDR1 is SGHTA and CDR2 is FQGNSA. The V gene lost 1 base and the J gene lost 6 bases, with 13 bases spanning the gap. The CDR3 consists of 14 residues. The CDR3 DNA follows: TGTGCCAGCAGCTTAGTGACGGGCCCCGTCGAGCAGTACTTC. Translated, it gives CASSLVTGPVEQYF. The variable domain in full, completed from reference TRBV7-2 and TRBJ2-7, reads GAGVSQSPSNKVTEKGKDVELRCDPISGHTALYWYRQSLGQGLEFLIYFQGNSAPDKSGLPSDRFSAERTGGSVSTLTIQRTQQEDSAVYLCASSLVTGPVEQYFGPGTRLTVT.

V and J are TRBV25-1 and TRBJ1-5, with D unresolved. Germline CDR1 MGHDK, CDR2 SYGVNS. The CDR3 loop spans 14 amino acids. Trimming took 4 bases from V and 4 from J, leaving 11 bases between them. As DNA, the CDR3 is TGTGCCAGCAGTGGTCCGCTTAGTAATCAGCCCCAGCATTTT. This gives the protein CASSGPLSNQPQHF. The entire variable domain, with the rest obtained from reference TRBV25-1 and TRBJ1-5, is as follows: EADIYQTPRYLVIGTGKKITLECSQTMGHDKMYWYQQDPGMELHLIHYSYGVNSTEKGDLSSESTVSRIRTEHFPLTLESARPSHTSQYLCASSGPLSNQPQHFGDGTRLSIL.

The chain links TRBV20-1 to TRBJ2-3; 12 bases map to TRBD2. With 8 bases clipped from V and 4 bases from J, the junction kept 10 bases outside the gene matches. This CDR3 has 15 residues. In germline, CDR1 is DFQATT, CDR2 SNEGSKA (reference sequence). CDR3 region: CSTTLLAGGADTQYF. The CDR3 nucleotides read TGCAGTACTACTTTACTAGCGGGGGGAGCAGATACGCAGTATTTT.

The table lists this clonotype with a few counts. This rearrangement joins TRBV11-1 to TRBJ2-5; 10 nucleotides agree with TRBD1. The germline V gene has CDR1 SGHAT and CDR2 FQDESV (reference sequence). CDR3 size: 18 residues. With 3 bases clipped from V and 2 bases from J, the junction kept 12 bases outside the gene matches. Written as DNA, the CDR3 is TGTGCCAGCAGCTTCCCGCCTGGACAGGGGGAGATTCAAGAGACCCAGTACTTC. Amino acids: CASSFPPGQGEIQETQYF. Full variable domain (rest looked up from reference TRBV11-1 and TRBJ2-5): EAEVAQSPRYKITEKSQAVAFWCDPISGHATLYWYRQILGQGPELLVQFQDESVVDDSQLPKDRFSAERLKGVDSTLKIQPAELGDSAMYLCASSFPPGQGEIQETQYFGPGTRLLVL.

This clonotype occurred a few times. This rearrangement joins TRBV20-1 to TRBJ2-7; D assignment may be TRBD1 or TRBD2 (5 bases each). The V end was cut by 5 bases, the J end by 7 bases, with 30 bases between. This CDR3 region has 17 residues. Germline V gene lookup returns CDR1 DFQATT and CDR2 SNEGSKA (reference sequence). The CDR3 is CSALPSPRQTIDDEQYF. CDR3 coding DNA: TGCAGTGCTCTTCCCTCACCCCGACAGACTATTGATGATGAGCAGTACTTC.

There are a few counts of this clonotype. The chain employs TRBV12-3 or TRBV12-4 and TRBJ1-1; D remains ambiguous. The CDR3 is made up of 14 amino acids. V dropped 2 bases and J dropped 4 bases, with 11 bases sitting between them. The CDR3: CASSLPGIATEAFF. CDR3 nucleotide sequence: TGTGCCAGCAGTTTACCGGGGATAGCCACTGAAGCTTTCTTT.

The DNA of the CDR3 is TGTGCCAGCAGCTGGGCAACAGCGGCTGGAAACACCATATATTTT. Its protein product is CASSWATAAGNTIYF. The chain uses TRBV28 and TRBJ1-3, with D unclear. This CDR3 is built from 15 residues. V was trimmed by 6 bases and J by 2 bases, leaving 14 bases between them. CDR1 is MDHEN, CDR2 SYDVKM, per germline.

This sequence joins TRBV7-9 and TRBJ2-3; D might be TRBD1 or TRBD2, each matching 5 bases. This CDR3 comprises 16 residues. Germline V lookup: CDR1 SEHNR, CDR2 FQNEAQ (reference sequence). The germline V and J ends were trimmed by 4 bases and 0 bases, with 14 bases remaining between them. This CDR3 is CASSSPGAGSTDTQYF. In DNA form, the CDR3 reads TGTGCCAGCAGCTCTCCCGGGGCAGGGAGCACAGATACGCAGTATTTT. Full variable domain (outside the CDR3, taken from reference TRBV7-9 and TRBJ2-3): DTGVSQNPRHKITKRGQNVTFRCDPISEHNRLYWYRQTLGQGPEFLTYFQNEAQLEKSRLLSDRFSAERPKGSFSTLEIQRTEQGDSAMYLCASSSPGAGSTDTQYFGPGTRLTVL.

This clonotype was counted between two and nine times. This chain uses TRBV5-1 with TRBJ2-5, with D tentatively TRBD2 (5 bases). The CDR3 is made up of 14 amino acids. Germline CDR1 reads SGHRS; CDR2 reads YFSETQ. V lost 1 base and J 2 bases, leaving 9 bases between the germline ends. The chain's CDR3 is CASSLYRGQETQYF. The DNA for the CDR3 is TGCGCCAGCAGCTTGTATCGGGGACAAGAGACCCAGTACTTC.

This rearrangement joins TRBV12-3 or TRBV12-4 to TRBJ2-2; D perhaps matches TRBD2 (6 bases). V lost 8 bases and J 2 bases, leaving 15 bases between the germline ends. The CDR3 sequence is 15 residues long. The CDR3 loop reads CASALGLLNTGELFF. CDR3 DNA: TGTGCCAGCGCCCTGGGACTTCTTAACACCGGGGAGCTGTTTTTT.

In its sample, this clonotype was seen a few times. The chain combines TRBV20-1 with TRBJ2-7; 8 bases match TRBD2. The V and J ends lost 0 bases and 2 bases, in that order; junction bases with no gene match: 12. The CDR3 runs 17 residues. CDR1 is DFQATT, CDR2 SNEGSKA, per germline (reference sequence). The CDR3 DNA reads TGCAGTGCTAGAGATACTTTGGTTAGCGGGGATCCCTACGAGCAGTACTTC. Amino acid sequence: CSARDTLVSGDPYEQYF.

In its sample, this clonotype was seen a few times. V usage is TRBV5-1 and J usage is TRBJ2-3; D may be TRBD2 (5 bases). Trimming removed 4 bases from V and 4 bases from J, with 19 bases in between. There are 16 residues in the CDR3. Germline V gene sequence: CDR1 SGHRS, CDR2 YFSETQ. The CDR3 is CASSTGQRTLSDTQYF. CDR3 coding DNA: TGCGCCAGCAGCACGGGCCAGCGGACCCTATCAGATACGCAGTATTTT.

The genes are TRBV27 and TRBJ1-1, with 8 bases that match TRBD1. Germline V lookup: CDR1 MNHEY, CDR2 SMNVEV (reference sequence). V was clipped by 6 bases and J by 5 bases; unmatched bases: 14. The CDR3 covers 16 residues. The CDR3 DNA sequence: TGTGCCAGCAGACCCCCGGTGGGTCAGGGGGCAACTGAAGCTTTCTTT. It yields the protein CASRPPVGQGATEAFF.

The rearrangement uses TRBV3-1 and TRBJ2-5; 8 nucleotides line up with TRBD2. From germline, CDR1 is LGHDT and CDR2 YNNKEL (reference sequence). The CDR3 is 17 amino acids. The trim removed 2 bases at V and 1 base at J, leaving 9 bases unmatched. The CDR3 is CASSQYASGGPQETQYF. The CDR3 nucleotides read TGTGCCAGCAGCCAATACGCCAGCGGGGGTCCCCAAGAGACCCAGTACTTC.

V gene TRBV5-1 combines with J gene TRBJ1-1; 9 bases align to TRBD1. Trimming removed 4 bases from V and 4 bases from J; junction bases left unmatched: 8. The germline V gene has CDR1 SGHRS and CDR2 YFSETQ. There are 15 residues in the CDR3. The CDR3 loop reads CASSHRSTGGTEAFF. For the CDR3, the DNA is TGCGCCAGCAGCCACAGGTCGACAGGGGGCACTGAAGCTTTCTTT.

The rearrangement uses TRBV5-5 and TRBJ1-1; TRBD1 might be the D (5 bases). This CDR3 contains 17 residues. V lost 5 bases to trimming and J lost 1 base, with 21 bases between them. In germline, CDR1 is SGHKS, CDR2 YYEKEE (reference sequence). CDR3 sequence reads: CASRSMGRPRRNTEAFF. In DNA form, the CDR3 reads TGTGCCAGCAGATCAATGGGACGGCCGCGACGGAACACTGAAGCTTTCTTT.

The rearrangement joins TRBV12-3 or TRBV12-4 to TRBJ2-7; 8 nucleotides agree with TRBD1. This CDR3 contains 14 residues. Unmatched junction bases numbered 5, after V lost 2 bases and J lost 5 bases. The CDR3 bases are TGTGCCAGCAGTTTACACTCGACAGGGGACGAGCAGTACTTC. It yields the protein CASSLHSTGDEQYF.

In this sample, this clonotype turned up a few times. The CDR3 region is CASSYLAGTDTQYF. CDR3 in DNA: TGTGCCAGCAGTTACCTAGCGGGCACAGATACGCAGTATTTT. This chain connects TRBV6-5 to TRBJ2-3, with 7 bases matching TRBD2. Germline V gene lookup returns CDR1 MNHEY and CDR2 SVGAGI. Trimming took 2 bases from V and 1 from J; bases not matched to a gene: 0. This CDR3 has 14 amino acids.

This clonotype was found a few times. The V call is TRBV28, the J call TRBJ2-3; TRBD2 might be the D (5 bases). CDR1 and CDR2 (germline): MDHEN, SYDVKM. This CDR3 contains 14 residues. The V end was cut by 3 bases, the J end by 7 bases, with 14 bases between. DNA of the CDR3: TGTGCCAGCAGTTTGGACGGGGTAGCGCATACGCAGTATTTT. Amino acid sequence: CASSLDGVAHTQYF.

The chain combines TRBV24-1 with TRBJ2-2, with 7 bases that match TRBD1. Germline CDR1 KGHDR, CDR2 SFDVKD. The CDR3 spans 15 residues. Trimming at V came to 4 bases and at J to 7 bases, leaving 8 bases not matched to a gene. The CDR3 coding sequence is TGTGCCACCAGTGACCCACAGGGGACGGGCGGGGAGCTGTTTTTT. This encodes CATSDPQGTGGELFF.

The V gene is TRBV27, the J gene TRBJ2-7, with 10 nucleotides matching TRBD1. Germline V gene lookup returns CDR1 MNHEY and CDR2 SMNVEV (reference sequence). Losses at the gene ends were 6 bases for V and 0 bases for J; bases not matched to a gene: 11. The CDR3 is 17 amino acids. CDR3 nucleotides: TGTGCCAGCAGGGGACAGGGGTTATTCAAGGACTCCTACGAGCAGTACTTC. It translates to CASRGQGLFKDSYEQYF.

This clonotype showed up just a few times. This chain joins TRBV6-1 and TRBJ2-1; TRBD2 matches at 14 bases. V lost 5 bases to trimming and J lost 8 bases; unmatched junction nucleotides: 8. From germline, CDR1 is MNHNS and CDR2 SASEGT. This CDR3 is built from 16 residues. CDR3 coding DNA: TGTGCCAGCAGTCCCTTGACTAGCGGGGGGGCGGATGAGCAGTTCTTC. Translating it yields CASSPLTSGGADEQFF.